This T cell receptor beta chain is drawn from a study of blood T cells in healthy people across ages. Regarding the study as a whole: Per million T cells, the diversity of TCR beta decreased roughly linearly as age advanced. There was no known CMV status for donors, so expanded clonotype changes were possibly confounded.

Remarks on this clonotype: Its antigen remains unidentified. This may be a read error: a much more frequent sequence differs by one nucleotide.

The CDR3 is 15 residues long. Germline V lookup: CDR1 LGHDT, CDR2 YNNKEL (reference sequence). Each donor supplied 7.5 to 10 milliliters of peripheral blood. A second PCR, run for 7 to 11 cycles, used a sample-barcoded 5' primer plus a J-beta primer mix. The template-switch adaptor was a 5' adaptor with 12 random nucleotides. It tagged each cDNA molecule. MiXCR was run by TCRdb on the 5' RACE reads, yielding one entry per CDR3 protein. The sample consists of 550,000 to 800,000 distinct CDR3 sequences, about 30% of them appearing once. The sequencing sample was made of blood. This TCR was sampled from a woman older than 75 in good health. The gene calls are TRBV3-1 and TRBJ2-3; 8 bases agree with TRBD2. CDR3: CASNQSGGHTDTQYF. CDR3 nucleotides: TGTGCCAGCAACCAATCGGGGGGGCACACAGATACGCAGTATTTT.